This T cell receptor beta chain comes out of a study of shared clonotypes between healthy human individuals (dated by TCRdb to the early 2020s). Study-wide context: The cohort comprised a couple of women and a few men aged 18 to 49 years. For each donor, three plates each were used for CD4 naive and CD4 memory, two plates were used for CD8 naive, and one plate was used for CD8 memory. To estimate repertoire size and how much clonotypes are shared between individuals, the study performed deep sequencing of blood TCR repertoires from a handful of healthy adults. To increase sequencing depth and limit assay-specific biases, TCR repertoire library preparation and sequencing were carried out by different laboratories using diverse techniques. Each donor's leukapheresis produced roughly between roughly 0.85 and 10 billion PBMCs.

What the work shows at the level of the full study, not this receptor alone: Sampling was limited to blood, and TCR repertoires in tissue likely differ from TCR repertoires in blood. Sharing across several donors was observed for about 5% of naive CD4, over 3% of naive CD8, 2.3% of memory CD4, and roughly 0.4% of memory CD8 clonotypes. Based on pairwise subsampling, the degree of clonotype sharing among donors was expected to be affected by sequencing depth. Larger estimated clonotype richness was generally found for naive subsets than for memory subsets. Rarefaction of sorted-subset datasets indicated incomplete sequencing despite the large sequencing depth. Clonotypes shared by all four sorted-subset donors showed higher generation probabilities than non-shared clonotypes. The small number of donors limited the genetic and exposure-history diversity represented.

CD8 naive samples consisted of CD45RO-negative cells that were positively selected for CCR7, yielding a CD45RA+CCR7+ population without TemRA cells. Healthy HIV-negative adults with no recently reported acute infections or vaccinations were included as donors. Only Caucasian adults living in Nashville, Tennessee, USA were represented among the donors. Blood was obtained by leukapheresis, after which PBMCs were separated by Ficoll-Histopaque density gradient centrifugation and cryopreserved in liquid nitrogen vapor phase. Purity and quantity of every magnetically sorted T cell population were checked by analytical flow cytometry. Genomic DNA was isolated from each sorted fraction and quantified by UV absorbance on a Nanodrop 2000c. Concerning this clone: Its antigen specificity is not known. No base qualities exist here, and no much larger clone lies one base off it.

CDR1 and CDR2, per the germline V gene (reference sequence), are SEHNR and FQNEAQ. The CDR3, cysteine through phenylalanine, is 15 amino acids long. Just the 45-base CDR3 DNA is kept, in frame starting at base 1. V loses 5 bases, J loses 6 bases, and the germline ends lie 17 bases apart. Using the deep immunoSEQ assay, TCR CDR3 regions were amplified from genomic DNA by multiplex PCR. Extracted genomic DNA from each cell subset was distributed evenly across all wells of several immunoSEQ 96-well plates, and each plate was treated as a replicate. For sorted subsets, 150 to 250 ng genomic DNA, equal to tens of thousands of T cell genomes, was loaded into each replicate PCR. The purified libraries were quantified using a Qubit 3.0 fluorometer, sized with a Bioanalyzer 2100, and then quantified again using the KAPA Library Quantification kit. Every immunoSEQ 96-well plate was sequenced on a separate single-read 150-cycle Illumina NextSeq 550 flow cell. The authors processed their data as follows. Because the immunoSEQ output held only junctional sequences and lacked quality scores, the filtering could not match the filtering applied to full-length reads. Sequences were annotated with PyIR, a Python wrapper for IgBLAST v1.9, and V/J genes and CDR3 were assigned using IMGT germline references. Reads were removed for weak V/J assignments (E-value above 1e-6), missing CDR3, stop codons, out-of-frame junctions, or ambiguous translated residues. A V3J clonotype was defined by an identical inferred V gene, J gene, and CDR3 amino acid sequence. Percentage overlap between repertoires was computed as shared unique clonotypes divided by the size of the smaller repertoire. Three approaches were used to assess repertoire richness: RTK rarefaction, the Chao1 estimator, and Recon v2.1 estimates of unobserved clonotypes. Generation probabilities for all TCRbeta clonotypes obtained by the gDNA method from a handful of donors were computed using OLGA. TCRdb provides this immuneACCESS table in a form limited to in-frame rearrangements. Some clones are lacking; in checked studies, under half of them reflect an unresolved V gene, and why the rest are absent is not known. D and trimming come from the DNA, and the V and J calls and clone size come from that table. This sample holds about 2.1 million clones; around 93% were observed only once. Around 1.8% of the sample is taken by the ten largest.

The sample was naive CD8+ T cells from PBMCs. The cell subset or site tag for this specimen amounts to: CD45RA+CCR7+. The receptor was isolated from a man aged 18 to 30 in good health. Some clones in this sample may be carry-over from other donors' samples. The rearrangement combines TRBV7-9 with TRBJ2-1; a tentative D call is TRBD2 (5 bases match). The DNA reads TGTGCCAGCAGCCCTGCCGTGTTCAGCGGCAATGAGCAGTTCTTC. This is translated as CASSPAVFSGNEQFF.